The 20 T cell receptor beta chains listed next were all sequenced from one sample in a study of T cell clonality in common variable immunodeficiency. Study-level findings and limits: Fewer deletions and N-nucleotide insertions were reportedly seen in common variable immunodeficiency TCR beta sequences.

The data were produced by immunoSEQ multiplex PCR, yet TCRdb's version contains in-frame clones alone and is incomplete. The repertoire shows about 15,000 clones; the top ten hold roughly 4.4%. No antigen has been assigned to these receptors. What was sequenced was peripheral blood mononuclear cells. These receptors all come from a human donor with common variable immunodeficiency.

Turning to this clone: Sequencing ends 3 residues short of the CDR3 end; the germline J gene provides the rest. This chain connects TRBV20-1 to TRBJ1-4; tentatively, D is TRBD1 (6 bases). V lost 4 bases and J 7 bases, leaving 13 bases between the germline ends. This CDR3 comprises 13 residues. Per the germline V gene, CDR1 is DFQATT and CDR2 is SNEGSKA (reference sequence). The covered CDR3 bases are TGCAGTGCTACGGACAGAGGAGCTGAAAAA. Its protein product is CSATDRGAEK. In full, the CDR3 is CSATDRGAEKLFF.

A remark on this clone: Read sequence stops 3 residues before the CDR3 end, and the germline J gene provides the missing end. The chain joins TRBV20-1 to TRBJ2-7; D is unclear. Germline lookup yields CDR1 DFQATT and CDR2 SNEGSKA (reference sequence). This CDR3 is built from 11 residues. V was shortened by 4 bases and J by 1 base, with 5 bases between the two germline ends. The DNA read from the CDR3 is TGCAGTGCTACCCCTTCCTACGAG. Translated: CSATPSYE. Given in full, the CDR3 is CSATPSYEQYF.

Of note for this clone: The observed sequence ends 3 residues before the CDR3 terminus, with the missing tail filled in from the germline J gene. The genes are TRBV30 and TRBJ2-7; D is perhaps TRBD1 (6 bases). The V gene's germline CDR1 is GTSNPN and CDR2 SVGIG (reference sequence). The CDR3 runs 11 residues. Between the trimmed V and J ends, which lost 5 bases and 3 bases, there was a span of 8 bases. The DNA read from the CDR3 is TGTGCCTGGGGGGGCCTCTACGAG. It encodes CAWGGLYE. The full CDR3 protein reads CAWGGLYEQYF. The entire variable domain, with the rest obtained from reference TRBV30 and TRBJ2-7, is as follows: SQTIHQWPATLVQPVGSPLSLECTVEGTSNPNLYWYRQAAGRGLQLLFYSVGIGQISSEVPQNLSASRPQDRQFILSSKKLLLSDSGFYLCAWGGLYEQYFGPGTRLTVT.

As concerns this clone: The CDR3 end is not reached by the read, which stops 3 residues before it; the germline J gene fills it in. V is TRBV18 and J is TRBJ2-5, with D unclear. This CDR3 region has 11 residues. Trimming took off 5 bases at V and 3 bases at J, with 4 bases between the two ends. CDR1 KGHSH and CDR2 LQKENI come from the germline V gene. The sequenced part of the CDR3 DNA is TGTGCCAGCTCATCTGAAGAGACC. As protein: CASSSEET. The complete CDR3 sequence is CASSSEETQYF.

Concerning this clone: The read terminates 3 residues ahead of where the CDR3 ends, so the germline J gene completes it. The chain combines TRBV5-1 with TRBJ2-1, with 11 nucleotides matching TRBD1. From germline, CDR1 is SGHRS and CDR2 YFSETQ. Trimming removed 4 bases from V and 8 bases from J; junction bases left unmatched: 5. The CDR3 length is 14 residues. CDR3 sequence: CASSAGQGADEQFF. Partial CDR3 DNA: TGCGCCAGCAGCGCTGGACAGGGGGCAGATGAG.

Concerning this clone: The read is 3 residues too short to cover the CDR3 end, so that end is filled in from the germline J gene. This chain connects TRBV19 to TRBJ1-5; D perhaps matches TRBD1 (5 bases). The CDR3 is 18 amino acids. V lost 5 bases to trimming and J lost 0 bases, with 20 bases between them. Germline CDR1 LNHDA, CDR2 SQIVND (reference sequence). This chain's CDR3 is CASSLSGLRAGSNQPQHF. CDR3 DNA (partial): TGTGCCAGTAGTCTTTCGGGACTCCGGGCCGGTAGCAATCAGCCC.

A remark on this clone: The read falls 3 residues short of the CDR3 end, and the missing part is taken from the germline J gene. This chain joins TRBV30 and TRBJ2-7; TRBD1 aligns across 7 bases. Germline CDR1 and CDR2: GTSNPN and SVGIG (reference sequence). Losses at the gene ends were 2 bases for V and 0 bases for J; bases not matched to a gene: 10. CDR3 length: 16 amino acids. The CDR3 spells CAWSSATGTASYEQYF. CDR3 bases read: TGTGCCTGGAGTTCCGCGACCGGGACAGCCTCCTACGAG.

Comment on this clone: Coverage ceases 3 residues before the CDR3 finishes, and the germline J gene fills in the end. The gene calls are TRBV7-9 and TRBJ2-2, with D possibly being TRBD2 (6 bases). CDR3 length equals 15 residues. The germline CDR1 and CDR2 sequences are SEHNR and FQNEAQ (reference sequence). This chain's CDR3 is CASSLVGLSGRKLFF. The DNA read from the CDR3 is TGTGCCAGCAGCTTAGTAGGACTCTCGGGGAGGAAG.

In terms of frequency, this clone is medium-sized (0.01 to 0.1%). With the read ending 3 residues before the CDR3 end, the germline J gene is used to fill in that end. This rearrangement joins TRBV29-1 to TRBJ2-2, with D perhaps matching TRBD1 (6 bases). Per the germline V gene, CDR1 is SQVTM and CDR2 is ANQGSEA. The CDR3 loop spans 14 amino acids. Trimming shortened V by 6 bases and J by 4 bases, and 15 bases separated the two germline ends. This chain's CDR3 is CSVAPGHPTGELFF. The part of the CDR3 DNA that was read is TGCAGCGTCGCGCCGGGACACCCCACCGGGGAG.

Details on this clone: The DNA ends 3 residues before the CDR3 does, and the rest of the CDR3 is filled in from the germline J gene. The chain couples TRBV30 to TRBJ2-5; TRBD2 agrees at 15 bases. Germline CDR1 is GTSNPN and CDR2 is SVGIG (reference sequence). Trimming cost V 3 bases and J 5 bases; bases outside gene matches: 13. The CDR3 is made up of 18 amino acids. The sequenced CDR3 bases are TGTGCCTGGAGCCCCGGGGGACTAGCGGGGGGAGGTCGGGAGACC. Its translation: CAWSPGGLAGGGRET. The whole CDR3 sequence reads CAWSPGGLAGGGRETQYF.

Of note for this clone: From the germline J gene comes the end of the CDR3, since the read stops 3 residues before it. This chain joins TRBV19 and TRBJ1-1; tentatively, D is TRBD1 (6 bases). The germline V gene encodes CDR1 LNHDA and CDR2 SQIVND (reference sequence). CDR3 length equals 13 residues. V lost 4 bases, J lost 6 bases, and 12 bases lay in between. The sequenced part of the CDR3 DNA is TGTGCCAGTAGTAATCAGGGGTTCGCTGAA. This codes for CASSNQGFAE. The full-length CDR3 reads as CASSNQGFAEAFF.

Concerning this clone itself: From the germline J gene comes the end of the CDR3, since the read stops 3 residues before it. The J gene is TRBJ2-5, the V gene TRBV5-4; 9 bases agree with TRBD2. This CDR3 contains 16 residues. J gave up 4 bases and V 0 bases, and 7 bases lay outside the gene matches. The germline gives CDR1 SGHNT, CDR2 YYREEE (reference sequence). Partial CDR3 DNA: TGTGCCAGCAGCTTGGATTGGTTAGCGGGAGCAGAGACC. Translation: CASSLDWLAGAET. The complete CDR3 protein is CASSLDWLAGAETQYF.

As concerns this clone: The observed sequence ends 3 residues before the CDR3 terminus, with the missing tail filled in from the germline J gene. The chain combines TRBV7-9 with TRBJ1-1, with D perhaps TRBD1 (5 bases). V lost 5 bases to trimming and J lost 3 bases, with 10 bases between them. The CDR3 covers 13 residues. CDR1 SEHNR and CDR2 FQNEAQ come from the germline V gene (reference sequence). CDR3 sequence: CASSAGGDTEAFF. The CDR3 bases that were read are TGTGCCAGCAGCGCGGGGGGAGACACTGAA.

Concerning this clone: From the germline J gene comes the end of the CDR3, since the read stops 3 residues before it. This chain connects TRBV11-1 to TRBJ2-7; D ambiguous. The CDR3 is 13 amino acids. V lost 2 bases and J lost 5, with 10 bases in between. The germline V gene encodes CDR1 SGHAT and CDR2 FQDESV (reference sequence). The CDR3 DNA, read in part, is TGTGCCAGCAGCTTATTAAGCCGAGACGAG. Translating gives CASSLLSRDE. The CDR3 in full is CASSLLSRDEQYF.

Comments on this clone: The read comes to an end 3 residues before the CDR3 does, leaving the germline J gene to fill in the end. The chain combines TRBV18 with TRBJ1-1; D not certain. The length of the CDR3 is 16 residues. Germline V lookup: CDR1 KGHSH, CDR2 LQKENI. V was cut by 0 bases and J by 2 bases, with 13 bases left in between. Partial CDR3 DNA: TGTGCCAGCTCACCACCGATTCGAAAAAGCAACACTGAA. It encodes CASSPPIRKSNTE. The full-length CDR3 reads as CASSPPIRKSNTEAFF.

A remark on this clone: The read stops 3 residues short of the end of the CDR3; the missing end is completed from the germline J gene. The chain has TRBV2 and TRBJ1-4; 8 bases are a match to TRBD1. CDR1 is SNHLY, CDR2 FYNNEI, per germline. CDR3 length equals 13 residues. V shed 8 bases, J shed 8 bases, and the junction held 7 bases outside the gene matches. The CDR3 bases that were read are TGTGCCAGCCTCTATGCAGGGGGCGAAAAA. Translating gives CASLYAGGEK. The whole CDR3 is CASLYAGGEKLFF.

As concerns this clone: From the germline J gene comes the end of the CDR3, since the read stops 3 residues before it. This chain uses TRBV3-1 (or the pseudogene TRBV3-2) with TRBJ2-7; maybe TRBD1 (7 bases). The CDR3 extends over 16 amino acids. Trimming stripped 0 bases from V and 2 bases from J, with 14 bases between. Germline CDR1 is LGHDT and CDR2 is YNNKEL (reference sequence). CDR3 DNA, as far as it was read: TGTGCCAGCAGCCAAGATCGGGGGACAGAGACCTACGAG. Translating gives CASSQDRGTETYE. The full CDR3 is CASSQDRGTETYEQYF.

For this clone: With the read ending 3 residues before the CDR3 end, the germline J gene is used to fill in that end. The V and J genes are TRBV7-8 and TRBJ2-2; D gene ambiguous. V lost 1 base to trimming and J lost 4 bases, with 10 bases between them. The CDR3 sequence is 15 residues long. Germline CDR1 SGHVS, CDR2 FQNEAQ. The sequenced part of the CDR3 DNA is TGTGCCAGCAGCTTAGGCACAGCCCTCACCGGGGAG. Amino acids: CASSLGTALTGE. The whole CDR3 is CASSLGTALTGELFF.

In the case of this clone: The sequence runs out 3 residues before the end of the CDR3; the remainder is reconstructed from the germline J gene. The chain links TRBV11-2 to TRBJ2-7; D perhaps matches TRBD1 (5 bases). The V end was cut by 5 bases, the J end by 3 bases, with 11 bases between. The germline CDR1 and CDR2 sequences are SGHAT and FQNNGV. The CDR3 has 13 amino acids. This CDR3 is CASSPGSVYEQYF. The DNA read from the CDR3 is TGTGCCAGCAGCCCAGGGTCCGTCTACGAG.

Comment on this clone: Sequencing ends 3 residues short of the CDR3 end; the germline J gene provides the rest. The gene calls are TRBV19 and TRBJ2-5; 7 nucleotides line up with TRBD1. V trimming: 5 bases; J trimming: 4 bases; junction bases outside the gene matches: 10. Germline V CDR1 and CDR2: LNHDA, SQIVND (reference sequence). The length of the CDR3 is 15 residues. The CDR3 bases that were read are TGTGCCAGTAGTGTGACAGGGATTGGGGGAGAGACC. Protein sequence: CASSVTGIGGET. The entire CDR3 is CASSVTGIGGETQYF.